Below, one T cell receptor beta chain is given with its context. CDR1 LNHNV and CDR2 YYDKDF come from the germline V gene (reference sequence). Trimming left V 0 bases short and J 1 base short, with 25 bases between. The CDR3 totals 21 residues. Using immunoSEQ multiplex PCR, the repertoire was profiled, and TCRdb retains in-frame clones only, with some absent. The table has approximately 85,000 clones, approximately 92% seen once; the top ten hold approximately 6.3%. These data belong to a study of blood T cell repertoires in COVID-19. Study at large: Nucleic acid was either cDNA or gDNA, and it came from T cells, B-cell-depleted T cells, or PBMCs.

The source is a woman aged 55-70 years with active COVID-19. The V gene is TRBV15, the J gene TRBJ2-1, with D maybe TRBD2 (5 bases). Sequences were obtained from peripheral blood. CDR3 sequence reads: CATSRDYTPGLGVLSYNEQFF. The DNA of the CDR3 is TGTGCCACCAGCAGAGATTATACCCCAGGACTCGGGGTACTTTCCTACAATGAGCAGTTCTTC.